This T cell receptor beta chain was documented in a study of regulatory T cells in long-lasting Graves disease. Study summary: Antithyroid drug intake by newly diagnosed Graves' patients had lasted under 3 months.

This CDR3 is built from 15 residues. Per the germline V gene, CDR1 is MNHEY and CDR2 is SMNVEV (reference sequence). Trimming cost V 6 bases and J 4 bases; bases outside gene matches: 5. Time point defined: newly diagnosed GD, antithyroid drugs for less than 3 months. Extracted RNA from PBMCs served as the source of the TCR library. Xi'an, China, was home to the endocrinology department that provided patients. In building TCR beta libraries, iRepertoire HTBI primers were used together with Arm-PCR of CDR3 regions. TCRdb used MiXCR to reprocess the multiplex PCR reads, holding one entry per CDR3 protein. The data show fewer than 550,000 distinct CDR3 sequences, with about 17% seen just once and about 23% held by the top ten. These data also formed part of another study, on T cells in Graves' hyperthyroidism and ophthalmopathy.

Material: peripheral blood mononuclear cells (PBMCs), obtained at new diagnosis, from a patient treated with antithyroid drugs. V gene TRBV27 combines with J gene TRBJ1-5; 11 nucleotides match TRBD1. The receptor comes from a woman aged 18-35 years with Graves disease. This chain's CDR3 is CASRLGTGGNQPQHF. CDR3 DNA sequence: TGTGCCAGCAGACTCGGGACAGGGGGGAATCAGCCCCAGCATTTT.